This TCR beta chain was sequenced in a study of blood T cell repertoires in COVID-19 (dated by TCRdb to about 2020). Regarding the study in general: The collaborator samples originated in the United States, Italy and Spain and spanned the acute and convalescent phases of COVID-19. The repertoires were released in a freely available public database intended as a resource for research on the immune response to SARS-CoV-2. Deeply sampled blood TCRbeta repertoires from subjects exposed to, actively infected with, or recovered from COVID-19 were included in the dataset. The prospective study material was composed of cDNA or gDNA derived from T cells, B-cell-depleted T cells, or PBMCs. The samples were drawn from the first 160 participants of the ongoing ImmuneRACE study and from 950 to 1,500 subjects provided by 6 global collaborators. The sample metadata nearly always contained a de-identified subject ID, COVID-19 status, age in years and sex. HLA class I and class II types, where available, came from metadata supplied by the sample provider rather than from assay-based typing.

The full study reports these points: How much clinical and demographic metadata was included differed by source and by participant, and the metadata was provided uncurated.

CDR1 and CDR2 (MDHEN, SYDVKM) derive from the germline V gene. The CDR3 sequence holds 16 residues, the cysteine and phenylalanine included. Only the CDR3 part of the read is kept: 48 bases, read in frame from the first base. Germline trimming amounts to 6 bases on V and 4 bases on J, with 11 as the count of junction bases outside the gene matches. This clone was picked up a small number of times. It has no known antigen specificity. One base away there is no much larger clone; base qualities are not given. TCRbeta CDR3 regions were amplified from genomic DNA using the immunoSEQ Assay, a bias-controlled multiplex PCR. Regarding the original processing steps: The number of nucleated cells in each sample was estimated from the amplification of reference gene primers within the assay. To quantify the absolute abundance of each unique TCRbeta CDR3 rearrangement, sequence reads were collapsed and filtered. Productive Simpson clonality was computed per sample as the square root of Simpson's diversity index over productive rearrangements. Entries here come from immuneACCESS through TCRdb and include only in-frame sequences with V and J called. Some clones fail to appear in such tables; in the studies checked, an unresolved V gene covers under half of the shortfall, and the cause of the remainder is unknown. The V and J calls and clone size are taken from that table; D and trimming were inferred from the DNA. Recorded for this sample are 200,000 to 250,000 clones; roughly 88% of them occurred a single time. The top ten clonotypes cover 1.5% of the sample.

Collaborating institutions collected whole blood in K2EDTA tubes following their own protocols. Collaborator samples were shipped for TCRbeta analysis as frozen whole blood, isolated PBMCs, or DNA extracted from either sample type. This TCR was recovered from a man between 18 and 29 years old with active or convalescent COVID-19. The sequence joins TRBV28 to TRBJ2-2, and TRBD1 matches 7 of the central bases. Specimen: peripheral blood. The DNA sequence is TGTGCCAGCAGACTACTTACCGGGACAGTCACCGGGGAGCTGTTTTTT. Its amino acids are CASRLLTGTVTGELFF.